Sequencing of this T cell receptor (beta chain) was carried out in a study of CD8+CD57+ T cells in acquired aplastic anemia. CD8+CD57+ cell expansion, shown by flow cytometry, had occurred in the patients selected for sequencing. This clonotype was seen once. Genomic DNA, serving as template, underwent TCR beta VDJ and CDR3 profiling. MiXCR, applied by TCRdb to the reads, yields one record per CDR3 protein. The sample contains 190,000 or so distinct CDR3 sequences, approximately 48% of which appear only once. Germline CDR1 is SGHTA and CDR2 is FQGNSA. Trimming cost V 1 base and J 5 bases, with 15 bases left between them. The CDR3 spans 15 residues.

Sequenced material: sorted CD4+, CD8+, or CD8+CD57+ T cells (not recorded which) from PBMCs. The genes are TRBV7-2 and TRBJ2-7, with a possible D match to TRBD1 (6 bases). This sequence originates from a human donor with aplastic anemia. The CDR3 spells CASSLVPRGLNEQYF. In nucleotides, the CDR3 is TGTGCCAGCAGCTTAGTTCCCAGGGGCTTAAACGAGCAGTACTTC.